This TCR beta chain comes out of a study of STAT5B mutations in CD4+ large granular lymphocyte leukemia. Study-level findings and limits: Main leukemic clonotypes were patient-specific, but roughly 25% appeared at low frequency elsewhere.

Using immunoSEQ multiplex PCR, the repertoire was profiled, and TCRdb retains in-frame clones only, with some absent. The sample records just under 35,000 clones, roughly two thirds being singletons. With regard to this clone: Antigen specificity is unknown.

This CDR3 is 16 amino acids long. Per germline, CDR1 SGHRS and CDR2 YFSETQ. The junction had 6 bases not matched to a gene; V was cut back by 0 bases and J by 4 bases. The material sequenced was CD4+ T cells from blood buffy coats. The chain carries TRBV5-1 and TRBJ2-1; 8 nucleotides match TRBD1. The TCR originated in a human donor in good health. CDR3 sequence: CASSLAGQATYNEQFF. CDR3 bases: TGCGCCAGCAGCTTGGCGGGACAGGCGACTTACAATGAGCAGTTCTTC.